This T cell receptor (beta chain) was documented in a study of shared clonotypes between healthy human individuals. Study results and limitations: Naive subsets usually exceeded memory subsets in estimated richness. The sole specimen, blood, was sampled, and tissue repertoires likely differ.

Note on this clone: The antigen is not known.

V dropped 7 bases and J dropped 7; count of bases not matched to a gene: 7. Germline assignment: CDR1 SQVTM and CDR2 ANQGSEA. The CDR3 contains 12 residues. The data were produced by immunoSEQ multiplex PCR, yet TCRdb's version contains in-frame clones alone and is incomplete. Of under 2.5 million clones listed, 92% were seen once; the top ten hold around 0.38%. The chain carries TRBV29-1 and TRBJ2-1, with TRBD1 matching 7 bases. This clonotype originated in a young man in good health. Some clones in this sample may be carry-over from other donors' samples. The sequenced sample was naive CD4+ T cells from PBMCs. The subset was: CD45RA+ positively selected. The CDR3 bases are TGCAGCGGAGGGGGCTCCCGGAATGAGCAGTTCTTC. Translating it yields CSGGGSRNEQFF.